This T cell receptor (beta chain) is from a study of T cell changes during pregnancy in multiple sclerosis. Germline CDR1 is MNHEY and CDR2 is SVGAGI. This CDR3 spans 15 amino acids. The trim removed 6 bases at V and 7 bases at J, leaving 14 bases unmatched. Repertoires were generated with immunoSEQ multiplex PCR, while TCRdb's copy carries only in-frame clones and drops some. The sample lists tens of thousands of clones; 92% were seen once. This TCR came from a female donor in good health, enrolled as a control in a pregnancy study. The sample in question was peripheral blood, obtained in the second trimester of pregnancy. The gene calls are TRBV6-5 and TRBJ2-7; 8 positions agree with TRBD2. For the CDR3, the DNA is TGTGCCAGCAGCACTAGCGGTGGAGGGCCAGGAGAGCAGTACTTC. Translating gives CASSTSGGGPGEQYF.